This T cell receptor (beta chain) was sequenced during a study of cytomegalovirus exposure and HLA in healthy donors. The study's findings and limits: Reports credit the classifier with highly specific, highly sensitive diagnosis of cytomegalovirus status. The study designated 150 or so TCR beta chains cytomegalovirus-associated. Within the 100 to 150 validation repertoires, first-cohort TCR clusters tended to co-occur, according to a later analysis.

CDR3 length equals 14 residues. Germline V gene data show CDR1 as SGHNT and CDR2 as YYREEE (reference sequence). J gave up 8 bases and V 2 bases, and 7 bases lay outside the gene matches. With regard to this clone: What it recognizes is unknown.

This table comes from immunoSEQ multiplex PCR, and its TCRdb copy is limited to in-frame clones, with some not included. The data contain some 120,000 clones, 70% to 90% of them seen just once; the ten biggest clones take up approximately 2%. The V gene is TRBV5-4, the J gene TRBJ2-7, with 10 nucleotides matching TRBD1. This TCR derives from a woman aged 18-29 years in good health and CMV-seronegative. Sequencing input: PBMCs. The CDR3 bases are TGTGCCAGCAGCTTCCCCGGGACAGGGGTACAGCAGTACTTC. This encodes CASSFPGTGVQQYF.